These 24 T cell receptor beta chains originate from one sample sequenced in a study of T cells after yellow fever vaccination. TCRdb re-analysed the 5' RACE reads in MiXCR, keeping a single row per CDR3 protein. The profile covers hundreds of thousands of distinct CDR3 sequences, with 3% to 4.5% appearing a single time and 23% taken by the ten largest. The specimen was PBMCs, collected on the day of the yellow fever booster vaccination. All receptors derive from a man younger than 30 who received the YFV17D yellow fever vaccine.

This clonotype has just a few counts. The J gene is TRBJ1-2, the V gene TRBV7-9, with D hard to call. The V end was cut by 0 bases, the J end by 1 base, with 9 bases between. The CDR3 sequence is 15 residues long. Germline V gene lookup returns CDR1 SEHNR and CDR2 FQNEAQ (reference sequence). The CDR3 sequence: CASSLAGVDNYGYTF. CDR3 coding DNA: TGTGCCAGCAGCTTAGCCGGCGTCGATAACTATGGCTACACCTTC.

This clonotype was seen repeatedly, ten times or more. The chain recombines TRBV6-5 with TRBJ2-5; TRBD1 or TRBD2 may be the D gene (5 bases each). This CDR3 comprises 14 residues. Germline CDR1 and CDR2: MNHEY and SVGAGI. Trimming shortened V by 6 bases and J by 10 bases, and 21 bases separated the two germline ends. DNA for the CDR3: TGTGCCAGCAGCTCCATCGGGACCCCCTTTTTCCAGTACTTC. The encoded protein is CASSSIGTPFFQYF.

This clonotype was picked up many times. Here the CDR3 DNA reads TGTGCCACCGGCCGGGACTTGGCAGGAGGTGAGCAGTTCTTC. This encodes CATGRDLAGGEQFF. The V and J genes are TRBV10-3 and TRBJ2-1, with TRBD2 as a possible D gene (6 bases). From germline, CDR1 is ENHRY and CDR2 SYGVKD. V was shortened by 10 bases and J by 9 bases, with 22 bases between the two germline ends. This CDR3 has 14 amino acids.

This clonotype has a count of ten or more. J is TRBJ2-1 and V is TRBV7-2; TRBD2 matches at 10 bases. Germline CDR1 is SGHTA and CDR2 is FQGNSA. The CDR3 contains 15 residues. V dropped 5 bases and J dropped 9; count of bases not matched to a gene: 10. In nucleotides, the CDR3 is TGTGCCAGCAGCATTAGCGGGGGGATCCGTCCTGAGCAGTTCTTC. Translation: CASSISGGIRPEQFF.

The rearrangement joins TRBV6-6 to TRBJ1-6; 8 bases match TRBD1. The CDR3 loop spans 15 amino acids. The ends lost 2 bases at V and 5 bases at J; junction bases unmatched: 2. Looked up from germline, CDR1 is MNHNY and CDR2 is SVGAGI (reference sequence). The CDR3 DNA is TGTGCCAGCAGTTACCCGGGACAGGATAATTCACCCCTCCACTTT. It specifies CASSYPGQDNSPLHF.

The rearrangement uses TRBV20-1 and TRBJ2-2; 7 positions agree with TRBD1. V lost 0 bases to trimming and J lost 5 bases; unmatched junction nucleotides: 6. Germline CDR1 reads DFQATT; CDR2 reads SNEGSKA (reference sequence). There are 15 residues in the CDR3. CDR3 amino acids: CSARDFSRGTGELFF. CDR3 nucleotides: TGCAGTGCTAGAGATTTCTCCAGGGGGACCGGGGAGCTGTTTTTT.

V and J are TRBV4-1 and TRBJ2-1; D uncertain. CDR3 length: 15 amino acids. Trimming removed 3 bases from V and 7 bases from J, with 16 bases in between. Germline CDR1 reads MGHRA; CDR2 reads YSYEKL. The CDR3 DNA is TGCGCCAGCAGCCAGACCTGGCATTTGTGGAATGAGCAGTTCTTC. Its translation: CASSQTWHLWNEQFF.

The table lists this clonotype with a few counts. V and J are TRBV5-1 and TRBJ1-2; D possibly corresponds to TRBD1 (5 bases). Trimming took off 1 base at V and 2 bases at J, with 12 bases between the two ends. This CDR3 spans 15 amino acids. Germline CDR1 and CDR2: SGHRS and YFSETQ. The CDR3: CASSLSPAGNYGYTF. CDR3 sequence (DNA): TGCGCCAGCAGCTTGTCACCGGCAGGGAACTATGGCTACACCTTC.

This clonotype was picked up many times. This rearrangement joins TRBV19 to TRBJ1-5; 8 positions agree with TRBD1. The CDR3 runs to 15 residues. CDR1 LNHDA and CDR2 SQIVND come from the germline V gene (reference sequence). The trim removed 5 bases at V and 3 bases at J, leaving 6 bases unmatched. In DNA, the CDR3 is TGTGCCAGTAGTCAGGACAGGGTTGACAATCAGCCCCAGCATTTT. This gives the protein CASSQDRVDNQPQHF.

There are a few counts of this clonotype. This chain joins TRBV14 and TRBJ2-3, with 8 bases identical to TRBD1. J lost 4 bases, V lost 0 bases, and 3 bases had no gene match. Germline V CDR1 and CDR2: SGHDN, FVKESK. The CDR3 totals 15 residues. This CDR3 is CASSQDEQGADTQYF. The CDR3 DNA follows: TGTGCCAGCAGCCAAGATGAACAGGGGGCAGATACGCAGTATTTT.

The chain combines TRBV24-1 with TRBJ1-1, with no clear D. The CDR3 spans 12 residues. Germline lookup yields CDR1 KGHDR and CDR2 SFDVKD. Trimming stripped 2 bases from V and 6 bases from J, with 6 bases between. CDR3 sequence reads: CATSDSGAEAFF. The DNA of the CDR3 is TGTGCCACCAGTGATTCCGGGGCTGAAGCTTTCTTT.

The chain has TRBV20-1 and TRBJ2-1; TRBD2 agrees at 7 bases. Germline trimming cut 3 bases from V and 4 bases from J; bases unmatched to any gene: 6. Germline CDR1 is DFQATT and CDR2 is SNEGSKA (reference sequence). The CDR3 extends over 14 amino acids. The CDR3: CSASGGSLYNEQFF. The DNA of the CDR3 is TGCAGTGCTAGCGGGGGGTCCCTTTACAATGAGCAGTTCTTC.

This clonotype was seen only a few times. The chain uses TRBV4-3 and TRBJ2-2; D unclear. Per the germline V gene, CDR1 is LGHNA and CDR2 is YSLEER. Between the trimmed V and J ends, which lost 4 bases and 0 bases, there was a span of 6 bases. The CDR3 covers 14 residues. CDR3 protein: CASSRVPNTGELFF. The CDR3 bases are TGCGCCAGCAGCCGGGTGCCGAACACCGGGGAGCTGTTTTTT.

This clonotype was observed at least ten times. The CDR3 loop reads CASSPGPDGAIAQFF. The CDR3 nucleotides are TGTGCCAGCTCACCGGGTCCCGACGGGGCAATCGCGCAGTTCTTC. The genes are TRBV18 and TRBJ2-1; D may be TRBD1 or TRBD2 (5 bases each). Germline CDR1 and CDR2: KGHSH and LQKENI. Trimming removed 3 bases at V and 12 bases at J, with 21 bases between. The CDR3 length is 15 residues.

This clonotype has more than one count but fewer than ten. The chain recombines TRBV7-2 with TRBJ2-7; 12 bases agree with TRBD1. This CDR3 has 16 amino acids. Germline lookup yields CDR1 SGHTA and CDR2 FQGNSA. The V gene end was trimmed by 5 bases and the J gene end by 2 bases; junction bases not matched to a gene: 7. For the CDR3, the DNA is TGTGCCAGCAGCCCCACGGGGACAGGGGGCCCCTACGAGCAGTACGTC. Amino acids: CASSPTGTGGPYEQYV.

A word on this clonotype: It may be a read error: a sequence one base away is much more abundant. J is TRBJ1-5 and V is TRBV2, with 9 bases lining up with TRBD1. The CDR3 is 14 residues long. CDR1 is SNHLY and CDR2 is FYNNEI in the germline V gene. J gave up 5 bases and V 7 bases, and 6 bases lay outside the gene matches. CDR3 in DNA: TGTGCCAGCATCCAGGACAGGGGCTATCAGCCCCAGCATTTT. This translates into CASIQDRGYQPQHF. Combining the CDR3 with reference TRBV2 and TRBJ1-5 gives the whole variable domain EPEVTQTPSHQVTQMGQEVILRCVPISNHLYFYWYRQILGQKVEFLVSFYNNEISEKSEIFDDQFSVERPDGSNFTLKIRSTKLEDSAMYFCASIQDRGYQPQHFGDGTRLSIL.

This clonotype turned up a few times. This sequence joins TRBV7-9 and TRBJ2-3; D perhaps matches TRBD2 (5 bases). The CDR3 consists of 18 residues. The germline V gene encodes CDR1 SEHNR and CDR2 FQNEAQ (reference sequence). Trimming stripped 2 bases from V and 1 base from J, with 19 bases between. CDR3 sequence reads: CASSLTGIKKNRTDTQYF. The CDR3 bases are TGTGCCAGCAGCTTAACGGGGATTAAAAAAAATCGCACAGATACGCAGTATTTT.

This clonotype occurred many times. The gene calls are TRBV9 and TRBJ1-2; D gene uncertain. V was pared by 0 bases and J by 2 bases, with 11 bases between. This CDR3 is 15 amino acids long. Germline V gene sequence: CDR1 SGDLS, CDR2 YYNGEE. The CDR3 loop is CASSVASGGNYGYTF. Here the CDR3 DNA reads TGTGCCAGCAGCGTAGCCTCCGGCGGAAACTATGGCTACACCTTC.

The genes are TRBV25-1 and TRBJ1-6; a weak D match, TRBD1 (5 bases). CDR3 length: 16 residues. Trimming stripped 3 bases from V and 6 bases from J, with 15 bases between. Germline lookup yields CDR1 MGHDK and CDR2 SYGVNS. This CDR3 is CASSEMGGGINSPLHF. CDR3 DNA sequence: TGTGCCAGCAGTGAGATGGGCGGGGGTATTAATTCACCCCTCCACTTT.

The rearrangement uses TRBV27 and TRBJ2-1, with D perhaps TRBD1 (5 bases). V was trimmed by 6 bases and J by 8 bases, leaving 17 bases between them. The CDR3 sequence is 14 residues long. Germline V gene data show CDR1 as MNHEY and CDR2 as SMNVEV (reference sequence). For the CDR3, the DNA is TGTGCCAGCAGCACCAGTCCTATAGGGGATGAGCAGTTCTTC. Its translation: CASSTSPIGDEQFF.

There are a few counts of this clonotype. The chain combines TRBV18 with TRBJ1-6; D gene unclear. The germline V gene has CDR1 KGHSH and CDR2 LQKENI. The CDR3 loop spans 16 amino acids. Trimming removed 3 bases from V and 0 bases from J, with 9 bases in between. CDR3 region: CASSPPPSSYNSPLHF. CDR3 bases: TGTGCCAGCTCACCTCCCCCGAGCTCCTATAATTCACCCCTCCACTTT.

This clonotype has ten or more counts. This chain joins TRBV7-9 and TRBJ1-1; possibly TRBD1 for D (5 bases). Trimming stripped 0 bases from V and 3 bases from J, with 11 bases between. Per the germline V gene, CDR1 is SEHNR and CDR2 is FQNEAQ (reference sequence). The CDR3 totals 15 residues. The CDR3 protein is CASSLARGRDTEAFF. DNA for the CDR3: TGTGCCAGCAGCTTAGCTCGGGGGAGGGACACTGAAGCTTTCTTT. The whole variable domain, remainder taken from reference TRBV7-9 and TRBJ1-1, is DTGVSQNPRHKITKRGQNVTFRCDPISEHNRLYWYRQTLGQGPEFLTYFQNEAQLEKSRLLSDRFSAERPKGSFSTLEIQRTEQGDSAMYLCASSLARGRDTEAFFGQGTRLTVV.

This clonotype has ten or more counts. The chain couples TRBV29-1 to TRBJ2-1, with a weak D call TRBD1 (7 bases). Trimming removed 4 bases from V and 1 base from J, with 11 bases in between. The V gene's germline CDR1 is SQVTM and CDR2 ANQGSEA. CDR3 length equals 14 residues. The CDR3, as DNA: TGCAGCGTTGTCAGGGGGGCTTCCTACAATGAGCAGTTCTTC. Protein product: CSVVRGASYNEQFF.

This chain joins TRBV5-1 and TRBJ2-1; 12 nucleotides align to TRBD2. This CDR3 is built from 15 residues. Germline trimming cut 4 bases from V and 5 bases from J; bases unmatched to any gene: 4. Germline V gene lookup returns CDR1 SGHRS and CDR2 YFSETQ. The CDR3: CASSPGLAGHNEQFF. DNA of the CDR3: TGCGCCAGCAGCCCTGGACTAGCGGGGCACAATGAGCAGTTCTTC. Supplemented by reference TRBV5-1 and TRBJ2-1, the full variable domain reads KAGVTQTPRYLIKTRGQQVTLSCSPISGHRSVSWYQQTPGQGLQFLFEYFSETQRNKGNFPGRFSGRQFSNSRSEMNVSTLELGDSALYLCASSPGLAGHNEQFFGPGTRLTVL.